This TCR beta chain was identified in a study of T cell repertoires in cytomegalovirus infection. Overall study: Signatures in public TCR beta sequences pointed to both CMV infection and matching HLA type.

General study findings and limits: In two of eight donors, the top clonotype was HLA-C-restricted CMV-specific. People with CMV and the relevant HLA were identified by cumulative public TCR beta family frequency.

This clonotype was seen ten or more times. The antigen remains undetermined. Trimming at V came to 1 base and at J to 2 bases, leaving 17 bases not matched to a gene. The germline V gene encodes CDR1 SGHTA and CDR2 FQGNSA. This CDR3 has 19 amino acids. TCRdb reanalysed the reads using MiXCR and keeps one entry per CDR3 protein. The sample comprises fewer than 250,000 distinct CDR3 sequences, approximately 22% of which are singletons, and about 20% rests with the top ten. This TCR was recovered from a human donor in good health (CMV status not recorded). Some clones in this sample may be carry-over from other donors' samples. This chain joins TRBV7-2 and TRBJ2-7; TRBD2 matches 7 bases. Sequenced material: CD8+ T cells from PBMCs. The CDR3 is CASSLVVSGIRGIAYEQYF. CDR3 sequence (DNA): TGTGCCAGCAGCTTAGTCGTAAGCGGGATTCGGGGGATAGCCTACGAGCAGTACTTC.